The 21 T cell receptor beta chains below were found in one sample sequenced in a study of cytomegalovirus exposure and HLA in healthy donors. PCR amplification relied on 60 Vbeta primers (plus 13 Jbeta primers). Sequencing used immunoSEQ multiplex PCR; TCRdb keeps in-frame clones, though not all of them. The repertoire consists of over 100,000 clones, with about three quarters occurring once and the leading ten covering 2.7%. The specimen sequenced was PBMCs. The receptors come from a female donor in good health and CMV-seronegative.

The chain combines TRBV4-2 with TRBJ1-6; 7 bases are a match to TRBD1. This CDR3 contains 15 residues. Germline assignment: CDR1 LGHNA and CDR2 YNFKEQ. V was pared by 6 bases and J by 7 bases, with 9 bases of the junction left unmatched. CDR3 in amino acids: CASRGVFRGNSPLHF. CDR3 coding DNA: TGTGCCAGCAGGGGGGTCTTCAGGGGGAATTCACCCCTCCACTTT.

This rearrangement joins TRBV19 to TRBJ2-3; 10 bases align to TRBD1. Trimming at V came to 6 bases and at J to 6 bases, leaving 12 bases not matched to a gene. Germline V gives CDR1 LNHDA, CDR2 SQIVND (reference sequence). The CDR3 totals 16 residues. The CDR3 nucleotides read TGTGCCAGTAGACCTGGGGACAGGGGTAGTTTGGATACGCAGTATTTT. Translated, it gives CASRPGDRGSLDTQYF.

V gene TRBV2 combines with J gene TRBJ2-1, with 8 bases lining up with TRBD2. Germline assignment: CDR1 SNHLY and CDR2 FYNNEI. Trimming took 0 bases from V and 4 from J; bases not matched to a gene: 8. The CDR3 runs to 17 residues. Written as DNA, the CDR3 is TGTGCCAGCAGTGAAGCTCGCGGGGGGCCGGCATACAATGAGCAGTTCTTC. It codes for CASSEARGGPAYNEQFF.

This chain uses TRBV7-2 with TRBJ2-7; D is perhaps TRBD2 (5 bases). This CDR3 has 15 amino acids. Germline V gene lookup returns CDR1 SGHTA and CDR2 FQGNSA. The V end was cut by 5 bases, the J end by 4 bases, with 18 bases between. CDR3 coding DNA: TGTGCCAGCAGCGTTCCCGGGGTAAGGAGGTACGAGCAGTACTTC. Translation: CASSVPGVRRYEQYF.

The V call is TRBV27, the J call TRBJ2-7; D is unclear. The CDR3 contains 12 residues. Trimming stripped 8 bases from V and 2 bases from J, with 10 bases between. In germline, CDR1 is MNHEY, CDR2 SMNVEV (reference sequence). As DNA, the CDR3 is TGTGCCAGCGGAAACAGTGCCTACGAGCAGTACTTC. This translates into CASGNSAYEQYF.

This clone was seen only once. The chain links TRBV2 to TRBJ2-1; D is unresolved. The CDR3 loop spans 13 amino acids. Germline V gene data show CDR1 as SNHLY and CDR2 as FYNNEI. V lost 4 bases, J lost 6 bases, and 10 bases lay in between. CDR3 amino acids: CASSAPPSNEQFF. The CDR3, as DNA: TGTGCCAGCAGTGCCCCCCCGAGCAATGAGCAGTTCTTC.

The chain uses TRBV6-5 and TRBJ1-1; TRBD1 aligns across 8 bases. V shed 4 bases, J shed 1 base, and the junction held 5 bases outside the gene matches. CDR3 size: 15 residues. Germline loops: CDR1 MNHEY, CDR2 SVGAGI. Written as DNA, the CDR3 is TGTGCCAGCAGTTTTACAGGGGGGGAGAACACTGAAGCTTTCTTT. This gives the protein CASSFTGGENTEAFF.

The gene calls are TRBV9 and TRBJ2-3; 7 nucleotides match TRBD2. Trimming removed 4 bases from V and 2 bases from J; junction bases left unmatched: 10. CDR3 length: 16 amino acids. Germline lookup yields CDR1 SGDLS and CDR2 YYNGEE. The CDR3 nucleotides read TGTGCCAGCAGCCCCCCGACGGGGAGGGCCACAGATACGCAGTATTTT. It is translated as CASSPPTGRATDTQYF.

The sample holds a few counts of this clone. The rearrangement uses TRBV19 and TRBJ1-2, with 7 bases that match TRBD1. Germline-derived CDR1 and CDR2 are LNHDA and SQIVND (reference sequence). Germline trimming cut 4 bases from V and 8 bases from J; bases unmatched to any gene: 10. The CDR3 consists of 14 residues. The CDR3 DNA reads as TGTGCCAGTAGTAGACAGGGAATTGGAGAAGGCTACACCTTC. Translated: CASSRQGIGEGYTF.

This chain joins TRBV7-6 and TRBJ2-5, with 12 bases fitting TRBD2. V lost 5 bases, J lost 4 bases, and 8 bases stayed unmatched. Germline-derived CDR1 and CDR2 are SGHVS and FNYEAQ. The CDR3 contains 16 residues. DNA for the CDR3: TGTGCCAGCAGCACCGAACTAGCGGGGGGTGGAGAGACCCAGTACTTC. Its protein is CASSTELAGGGETQYF. Full variable domain (missing parts from reference TRBV7-6 and TRBJ2-5): GAGVSQSPRYKVTKRGQDVALRCDPISGHVSLYWYRQALGQGPEFLTYFNYEAQQDKSGLPNDRFSAERPEGSISTLTIQRTEQRDSAMYRCASSTELAGGGETQYFGPGTRLLVL.

The V and J genes are TRBV29-1 and TRBJ2-3; 16 bases agree with TRBD2. CDR3 length: 16 residues. Germline trimming cut 4 bases from V and 4 bases from J; bases unmatched to any gene: 5. Germline loops: CDR1 SQVTM, CDR2 ANQGSEA. CDR3: CSVAGTSGGASDTQYF. CDR3 DNA: TGCAGCGTTGCTGGGACTAGCGGGGGGGCCTCAGATACGCAGTATTTT.

This clone appeared a single time. The chain joins TRBV11-2 to TRBJ2-7, with D possibly TRBD2 on 7 matching bases. CDR1 is SGHAT and CDR2 is FQNNGV in the germline V gene. V dropped 4 bases and J dropped 6 bases, with 19 bases sitting between them. This CDR3 spans 15 amino acids. In DNA form, the CDR3 reads TGTGCCAGCAGCTCCATGCGGGGGCGCGCCAGCGAGCAGTACTTC. Its protein is CASSSMRGRASEQYF.

The sample holds a few counts of this clone. This rearrangement joins TRBV7-2 to TRBJ1-1; unclear D gene. Trimming took off 1 base at V and 6 bases at J, with 9 bases between the two ends. This CDR3 has 13 amino acids. Germline loops: CDR1 SGHTA, CDR2 FQGNSA. CDR3 bases: TGTGCCAGCAGCTTAGATTCCTTTGCTGAAGCTTTCTTT. Amino acids: CASSLDSFAEAFF.

The V and J genes are TRBV5-1 and TRBJ2-1, with TRBD2 matching 11 bases. The ends lost 2 bases at V and 9 bases at J; junction bases unmatched: 10. Germline V lookup: CDR1 SGHRS, CDR2 YFSETQ. The CDR3 length is 16 residues. CDR3 sequence reads: CASSLQLAGAPGEQFF. The CDR3 DNA reads as TGCGCCAGCAGCTTACAACTAGCGGGGGCCCCGGGTGAGCAGTTCTTC.

The chain joins TRBV6-5 to TRBJ2-3; TRBD2 aligns across 13 bases. Germline CDR1 MNHEY, CDR2 SVGAGI. CDR3 length equals 15 residues. The trim removed 6 bases at V and 4 bases at J, leaving 4 bases unmatched. The CDR3 nucleotides read TGTGCCAGCAGCCGGACTAGCGGGGGCCCAGATACGCAGTATTTT. The encoded protein is CASSRTSGGPDTQYF.

This chain connects TRBV30 to TRBJ1-3, with D possibly being TRBD1 (5 bases). Trimming left V 4 bases short and J 8 bases short, with 18 bases between. Germline CDR1 and CDR2: GTSNPN and SVGIG (reference sequence). The CDR3 runs 14 residues. The CDR3 spells CAWMRLGRVDTIYF. CDR3 DNA sequence: TGTGCCTGGATGCGTCTGGGCAGGGTGGACACCATATATTTT.

This clone was recorded only once. As DNA, the CDR3 is TGCAGCGTAAAAGGGGACAGCGGAGCTTTCTTT. This gives the protein CSVKGDSGAFF. V is TRBV29-1 and J is TRBJ1-1; 7 bases align to TRBD1. Germline loops: CDR1 SQVTM, CDR2 ANQGSEA. Trimming at V came to 6 bases and at J to 10 bases, leaving 8 bases not matched to a gene. CDR3 length: 11 residues.

The chain has TRBV7-2 and TRBJ2-1; D gene uncertain. CDR1 is SGHTA, CDR2 FQGNSA, per germline. Between the trimmed V and J ends, which lost 1 base and 8 bases, there was a span of 12 bases. The length of the CDR3 is 14 residues. The CDR3 bases are TGTGCCAGCAGCTTAGTAGGCGGCGACCATGAGCAGTTCTTC. This translates into CASSLVGGDHEQFF.

The chain uses TRBV19 and TRBJ2-5; 9 bases agree with TRBD2. Germline assignment: CDR1 LNHDA and CDR2 SQIVND (reference sequence). With 5 bases clipped from V and 4 bases from J, the junction kept 11 bases outside the gene matches. The CDR3 is made up of 16 amino acids. This CDR3 reads CASSPAGRGGRETQYF. The CDR3, as DNA: TGTGCCAGTAGTCCCGCCGGGCGGGGGGGCAGAGAGACCCAGTACTTC.

V gene TRBV25-1 combines with J gene TRBJ1-5; D gene ambiguous. Trimming left V 3 bases short and J 10 bases short, with 16 bases between. CDR3 length equals 14 residues. Germline lookup yields CDR1 MGHDK and CDR2 SYGVNS. DNA for the CDR3: TGTGCCAGCAGTGAGGGAGTTGCAATCAGCCCCCAGCATTTT. Its protein product is CASSEGVAISPQHF.

This sequence joins TRBV19 and TRBJ1-1; D gene ambiguous. The CDR3 has 15 residues. Germline V gene sequence: CDR1 LNHDA, CDR2 SQIVND (reference sequence). Trimming shortened V by 4 bases and J by 1 base, and 13 bases separated the two germline ends. CDR3 protein: CASSTSREWNTEAFF. In nucleotides, the CDR3 is TGTGCCAGTAGTACCTCAAGGGAGTGGAACACTGAAGCTTTCTTT.